The clone carrying this T cell receptor beta chain was observed a single time. Its specificity is not known. The protocol was immunoSEQ multiplex PCR, while the TCRdb copy is restricted to in-frame clones and leaves out a portion. The table records under 65,000 clones, approximately 83% of them present only once. These data are taken from a study of T cells in localized non-small cell lung cancer. Study-wide points: The study detected a median around 50 of the top 100 tumor clones in adjacent lung. The study found T cell clonality highest in uninvolved adjacent lung, above tumor. Higher adjacent-lung clonality was associated with shorter survival.

There are 13 residues in the CDR3. In germline, CDR1 is SGHDT, CDR2 YYEEEE. V lost 2 bases and J 6 bases, leaving 11 bases between the germline ends. This sequence originates from a female donor of 60 years or more with stage II squamous cell lung carcinoma. The chain is built from TRBV5-6 and TRBJ1-1; possibly TRBD1 for D (6 bases). Source: peripheral blood, taken before any cancer treatment. CDR3 region: CASSFGGAPEAFF. CDR3 sequence (DNA): TGTGCCAGCAGCTTTGGGGGGGCCCCTGAAGCTTTCTTT.